Listed below are T cell receptor beta chains from one sample, sequenced in a study of graft-versus-host responses after intestinal transplantation. This table comes from immunoSEQ multiplex PCR, and its TCRdb copy is limited to in-frame clones, with some not included. The sample lists about 98,000 clones, roughly 82% occurring once. The material sequenced was PBMCs, taken 255 days after intestinal transplant. The source of these receptors is a human patient who received an intestinal transplant, so some T cells may come from the graft donor. Each CDR3 is given with its conserved first and last residue. Fields, in order: CDR3 protein, D gene, clone size, V gene. A D gene is named only where the DNA matches it firmly. Some rows have no size entry. The others give once, few or many, or a class for an expanded clone.

CDR3aa: CSVEDGDRSYEQYF; d_gene: .; abundance: .; v_gene: TRBV29-1
CDR3aa: CASSSADSDEQFF; d_gene: .; abundance: .; v_gene: TRBV5-4
CDR3aa: CATSRDLAGARDEKLFF; d_gene: .; abundance: .; v_gene: TRBV15
CDR3aa: CASSLRTSGVGANVLTF; d_gene: TRBD2; abundance: .; v_gene: TRBV28
CDR3aa: CASSFSQGINQPQHF; d_gene: .; abundance: .; v_gene: TRBV2
CDR3aa: CAWGDYEQYF; d_gene: .; abundance: once; v_gene: TRBV28
CDR3aa: CASSLSRTGGAEAFF; d_gene: TRBD1; abundance: once; v_gene: TRBV27
CDR3aa: CASSPRMSATSSGANVLTF; d_gene: .; abundance: .; v_gene: TRBV4-3
CDR3aa: CATSRGRDFTGELFF; d_gene: .; abundance: .; v_gene: TRBV15
CDR3aa: CASSLEHGAFERFTDTQYF; d_gene: .; abundance: .; v_gene: TRBV7-9
CDR3aa: CASRLTPATGHYGYTF; d_gene: .; abundance: .; v_gene: TRBV27
CDR3aa: CSVDLSLSRSGEQFF; d_gene: .; abundance: .; v_gene: TRBV29-1
CDR3aa: CASSLGAGGLNSPLHF; d_gene: .; abundance: once; v_gene: TRBV5-1
CDR3aa: CASSYRQTSAEAFF; d_gene: .; abundance: .; v_gene: TRBV6-5
CDR3aa: CASSSGSRGDGYTF; d_gene: .; abundance: .; v_gene: TRBV4-1
CDR3aa: CASSTTGPGDTQYF; d_gene: .; abundance: .; v_gene: TRBV10-2
CDR3aa: CASSQAGFETQYF; d_gene: .; abundance: .; v_gene: TRBV4-1
CDR3aa: CASSWEDTQYF; d_gene: .; abundance: .; v_gene: TRBV6-5
CDR3aa: CASSLTGTGNTGELFF; d_gene: .; abundance: .; v_gene: TRBV5-1
CDR3aa: CASSLPRTDEGSYEQYF; d_gene: .; abundance: .; v_gene: TRBV28
CDR3aa: CASSLNGLLSTGELFF; d_gene: .; abundance: .; v_gene: TRBV7-2
CDR3aa: CASSLAGVVGEQYF; d_gene: TRBD2; abundance: .; v_gene: TRBV27
CDR3aa: CATSSPGQGHSETQYF; d_gene: TRBD1; abundance: .; v_gene: TRBV15
CDR3aa: CASSPGRGAANTDTQYF; d_gene: TRBD2; abundance: .; v_gene: TRBV13
CDR3aa: CASRPGQAQETQYF; d_gene: TRBD1; abundance: .; v_gene: TRBV19
CDR3aa: CASSPRDRGRNYGYTF; d_gene: TRBD1; abundance: .; v_gene: TRBV28
CDR3aa: CASSFFQGRDGYTF; d_gene: .; abundance: .; v_gene: TRBV5-6
CDR3aa: CASSLGTDSNQPQHF; d_gene: .; abundance: few; v_gene: TRBV5-5
CDR3aa: CASSYGTGEGYTF; d_gene: TRBD1; abundance: .; v_gene: TRBV28
CDR3aa: CASSIGTSRSEQYF; d_gene: TRBD2; abundance: few; v_gene: TRBV19
CDR3aa: CASRVGPSYEQYF; d_gene: .; abundance: .; v_gene: TRBV27
CDR3aa: CASSLFEFQGYTF; d_gene: .; abundance: .; v_gene: TRBV28
CDR3aa: CASSQDPWQGDYSNQPQHF; d_gene: TRBD1; abundance: .; v_gene: TRBV4-1
CDR3aa: CASSARGETQYF; d_gene: .; abundance: .; v_gene: TRBV9
CDR3aa: CASRGTGLPQETQYF; d_gene: .; abundance: .; v_gene: TRBV14
CDR3aa: CASSFDRFMTYEQYF; d_gene: .; abundance: .; v_gene: TRBV7-9
CDR3aa: CASSLGTEAFF; d_gene: .; abundance: .; v_gene: TRBV6-6
CDR3aa: CASTDNNEQFF; d_gene: .; abundance: once; v_gene: TRBV5-5
CDR3aa: CASSQDRAGLGTDTQYF; d_gene: .; abundance: .; v_gene: TRBV4-1
CDR3aa: CASSLGLVSEQYF; d_gene: .; abundance: .; v_gene: TRBV19
CDR3aa: CASSDTWAGGGYTF; d_gene: TRBD1; abundance: .; v_gene: TRBV25-1
CDR3aa: CASSFKGMPNEKLFF; d_gene: .; abundance: few; v_gene: TRBV27
CDR3aa: CASSSDWGAYEQYF; d_gene: .; abundance: .; v_gene: TRBV5-4
CDR3aa: CASGYSGGFGTGELFF; d_gene: TRBD2; abundance: .; v_gene: TRBV12-5
CDR3aa: CASRPDSSYEQYF; d_gene: .; abundance: .; v_gene: TRBV5-4
CDR3aa: CASSFLEGGNTIYF; d_gene: .; abundance: .; v_gene: TRBV7-6
CDR3aa: CASKESRHSGNTIYF; d_gene: .; abundance: .; v_gene: TRBV19
CDR3aa: CASSQGTGGQEETQYF; d_gene: TRBD2; abundance: .; v_gene: TRBV4-2
CDR3aa: CASSAIPATNEKLFF; d_gene: .; abundance: .; v_gene: TRBV5-1
CDR3aa: CASSEGSGTGWAYEQYF; d_gene: TRBD1; abundance: .; v_gene: TRBV2
CDR3aa: CARGRPSYGYTF; d_gene: .; abundance: .; v_gene: TRBV2
CDR3aa: CAISGPDYNEQFF; d_gene: TRBD2; abundance: .; v_gene: TRBV5-4
CDR3aa: CASSYGTSGDYEQYF; d_gene: TRBD2; abundance: .; v_gene: TRBV6-5